These T cell receptor beta chains were read from a single sample in a study of beta chain features in type 1 diabetes. Libraries were prepared by immunoSEQ multiplex PCR; TCRdb keeps only in-frame clonotypes and omits some of them. The sample comprises around 250,000 clones, around an eighth of which are singletons, and roughly 0.024% rests with the top ten. Sample: naive CD4+ T cells from blood. Receptors originate from a woman in her 40s in good health. CDR3s include the opening cysteine and the closing phenylalanine or tryptophan. A D gene is named only where the DNA matches it firmly. Expanded clones are given a class, and other clones once, few, many or no size at all.

clone size	J gene	D gene	V gene	CDR3 protein	CDR3 DNA
-	TRBJ1-1	TRBD1	TRBV9	CASSRTGANTEAFF	TGTGCCAGCAGCCGGACAGGGGCTAACACTGAAGCTTTCTTT
-	TRBJ1-1	-	TRBV6-5	CASSYEQGVTEAFF	TGTGCCAGCAGTTACGAACAGGGCGTCACTGAAGCTTTCTTT
few	TRBJ1-1	-	TRBV11-2	CASSLTTQNTEAFF	TGTGCCAGCAGCTTAACCACACAGAACACTGAAGCTTTCTTT
-	TRBJ2-7	-	TRBV5-4	CASSLDPGVLYEQYF	TGTGCCAGCAGCTTGGATCCAGGGGTCCTCTACGAGCAGTACTTC
-	TRBJ2-7	TRBD1	TRBV9	CASSVVDRGYEQYF	TGTGCCAGCAGCGTAGTGGACAGGGGTTACGAGCAGTACTTC
few	TRBJ2-7	TRBD2	TRBV4-3	CASSQDSQTSGGAIYEQYF	TGCGCCAGCAGCCAAGATTCTCAGACTAGCGGGGGGGCAATCTACGAGCAGTACTTC
few	TRBJ2-7	TRBD2	TRBV14	CASSQAGGRAQEQYF	TGTGCCAGCAGCCAAGCCGGAGGGAGGGCCCAGGAGCAGTACTTC
few	TRBJ2-5	TRBD2	TRBV2	CASIRLARTKETQYF	TGTGCCAGCATAAGACTAGCAAGAACGAAAGAGACCCAGTACTTC
-	TRBJ2-3	TRBD2	TRBV7-2	CASGPLAGGLADTQYF	TGTGCCAGCGGCCCCCTAGCGGGGGGGCTGGCGGATACGCAGTATTTT
-	TRBJ1-6	TRBD1	TRBV27	CASGQVRHSPLHF	TGTGCCAGCGGACAGGTCCGTCATTCACCCCTCCACTTT
once	TRBJ2-3	-	TRBV6-5	CASSWTPSSADTQYF	TGTGCCAGCAGTTGGACTCCTTCTTCCGCAGATACGCAGTATTTT
-	TRBJ2-3	TRBD1	TRBV9	CASSVTQTGYTDTQYF	TGTGCCAGCAGCGTGACACAGACAGGGTACACAGATACGCAGTATTTT
few	TRBJ2-3	-	TRBV4-1	CASSGRDLTRVPDTQYF	TGCGCCAGCAGCGGACGGGACTTGACTAGAGTCCCAGATACGCAGTATTTT
-	TRBJ1-2	-	TRBV6-1	CASSEALSGGIYGYTF	TGTGCCAGCAGTGAAGCGCTGTCCGGGGGAATCTATGGCTACACCTTC
-	TRBJ2-1	-	TRBV18	CASSPLANNNEQFF	TGTGCCAGCTCACCACTAGCTAATAACAATGAGCAGTTCTTC
few	TRBJ2-7	TRBD2	TRBV19	CASSRAGGVLSYEQYF	TGTGCCAGTAGTCGCGCGGGGGGCGTTTTGTCCTACGAGCAGTACTTC
few	TRBJ2-3	-	TRBV7-7	CASSLDAGSTDTQYF	TGTGCTAGCAGCTTAGATGCAGGGAGCACAGATACGCAGTATTTT
-	TRBJ2-5	TRBD2	TRBV5-1	CASSFSAGDETQYF	TGCGCCAGCAGCTTCAGCGCGGGGGACGAGACCCAGTACTTC
-	TRBJ1-2	TRBD1	TRBV7-9	CASSTTGTGDTF	TGTGCCAGCAGCACAACCGGGACAGGGGACACCTTC
few	TRBJ2-3	TRBD2	TRBV9	CASSPGWAGGPHTDTQYF	TGTGCCAGCAGCCCCGGCTGGGCGGGGGGGCCGCACACAGATACGCAGTATTTT
-	TRBJ1-1	TRBD1	TRBV18	CASSRQLPGQGVSEAFF	TGTGCCAGCTCCCGTCAGCTACCGGGACAGGGGGTGTCTGAAGCTTTCTTT
-	TRBJ2-1	-	TRBV19	CATYYNEQFF	TGTGCCACTTACTACAATGAGCAGTTCTTC
-	TRBJ1-2	TRBD1	TRBV5-1	CASSLTLDRDLYGYTF	TGCGCCAGCAGCCTGACTCTGGACAGGGACCTCTATGGCTACACCTTC
-	TRBJ1-1	TRBD1	TRBV5-1	CASSLGPATGTEAFF	TGCGCCAGCAGCTTGGGTCCCGCGACAGGGACTGAAGCTTTCTTT
few	TRBJ2-3	-	TRBV7-9	CASRTGPPRDTQYF	TGTGCCAGCAGAACAGGGCCCCCAAGAGATACGCAGTATTTT
-	TRBJ2-1	TRBD1	TRBV11-2	CASSRRRQGMGNEQFF	TGTGCCAGCAGCCGGAGAAGACAGGGGATGGGCAATGAGCAGTTCTTC
-	TRBJ2-7	TRBD1	TRBV5-1	CASSLASAGTGGEQYF	TGCGCCAGCAGCTTGGCCTCTGCTGGGACAGGGGGCGAGCAGTACTTC
few	TRBJ2-1	-	TRBV6-4	CASSAGAGNSYNEQFF	TGTGCCAGCAGTGCAGGGGCTGGGAACTCCTACAATGAGCAGTTCTTC
few	TRBJ1-1	TRBD1	TRBV7-2	CASSAPDRVAFF	TGTGCCAGCAGCGCCCCGGACAGGGTGGCTTTCTTT
few	TRBJ1-1	-	TRBV2	CASSEGQDTEAFF	TGTGCCAGCAGTGAAGGGCAGGACACTGAAGCTTTCTTT
few	TRBJ2-5	-	TRBV10-1	CASSGQLQETQYF	TGCGCCAGCAGTGGACAGTTACAAGAGACCCAGTACTTC
-	TRBJ2-5	-	TRBV5-1	CASSIRGIQETQYF	TGCGCCAGCAGCATCCGGGGGATTCAAGAGACCCAGTACTTC
-	TRBJ1-2	TRBD1	TRBV6-5	CASRDSTNYGYTF	TGTGCCAGTCGGGACAGCACTAACTATGGCTACACCTTC
few	TRBJ1-2	TRBD1	TRBV5-1	CASSLGDRGSVGYTF	TGCGCCAGCAGCTTGGGAGACAGGGGGTCGGTCGGCTACACCTTC
-	TRBJ2-7	-	TRBV9	CASSGISSYEQYF	TGTGCCAGCTCAGGGATCAGCTCCTACGAGCAGTACTTC
few	TRBJ2-2	TRBD1	TRBV5-1	CASSLAGGHTGELFF	TGCGCCAGCAGCTTGGCAGGGGGACACACCGGGGAGCTGTTTTTT
few	TRBJ2-3	-	TRBV5-1	CASSLAGHNTDTQYF	TGCGCCAGCAGCTTGGCGGGACACAATACAGATACGCAGTATTTT
few	TRBJ1-6	-	TRBV19	CASSIGESPLHF	TGTGCCAGTAGTATCGGGGAATCACCCCTCCACTTT
few	TRBJ2-7	-	TRBV2	CASTRETLEQYF	TGTGCCAGCACTCGGGAGACCCTCGAGCAGTACTTC
few	TRBJ1-1	-	TRBV25-1	CASSVTGQKNEAFF	TGTGCCAGCAGCGTAACAGGGCAGAAGAATGAAGCTTTCTTT
few	TRBJ2-3	TRBD2	TRBV7-6	CASSLRAPGGGGTDTQYF	TGTGCCAGCAGCTTAAGGGCCCCTGGCGGGGGGGGCACAGATACGCAGTATTTT
-	TRBJ2-7	-	TRBV7-2	CASSLAQGPQYF	TGTGCCAGCAGCTTAGCACAGGGACCGCAGTACTTC
-	TRBJ2-2	-	TRBV7-2	CASSLVAGDDTGELFF	TGTGCCAGCAGCTTAGTCGCAGGGGATGACACCGGGGAGCTGTTTTTT
few	TRBJ1-1	-	TRBV5-4	CASRQGWNTEAFF	TGTGCCAGCAGACAGGGCTGGAACACTGAAGCTTTCTTT
few	TRBJ2-5	-	TRBV27	CASSLSWAGQETQYF	TGTGCCAGCAGTTTATCGTGGGCAGGACAAGAGACCCAGTACTTC
few	TRBJ2-1	TRBD1	TRBV5-1	CASRQTGQGGNEQFF	TGCGCCAGCCGCCAGACGGGACAGGGCGGGAATGAGCAGTTCTTC
-	TRBJ2-6	TRBD1	TRBV19	CASSPGTGVSGANVLTF	TGTGCCAGTAGCCCCGGGACAGGGGTTTCTGGGGCCAACGTCCTGACTTTC
-	TRBJ2-5	TRBD2	TRBV7-2	CASSTSGGASIETQYF	TGTGCCAGCAGCACTAGCGGGGGGGCTTCGATTGAGACCCAGTACTTC
few	TRBJ1-1	-	TRBV27	CASSLVGRRAFF	TGTGCCAGCAGTTTAGTGGGGCGTCGCGCTTTCTTT
-	TRBJ1-2	TRBD1	TRBV7-6	CASSGRDSYGYTF	TGTGCCAGCAGCGGCCGGGACAGTTATGGCTACACCTTC